Each of the 27 T cell receptor beta chains below was sequenced from the same sample in a study of breast tumors, draining lymph nodes, adjacent tissues. Each CDR3 protein is one row after TCRdb ran MiXCR on the multiplex PCR reads. The sample contains approximately 11,000 distinct CDR3 sequences, 30% to 45% of which appear only once. Sequenced: breast tumor tissue. Receptors originate from a female donor with breast cancer. Some clones in this sample may be carry-over from other donors' samples.

As regards this clonotype: A junction boundary mismatches the germline segment, possibly from a read error. This sequence joins TRBV2 and TRBJ2-7; a possible D gene is TRBD2 (6 bases). CDR3 size: 13 residues. The V gene's germline CDR1 is SNHLY and CDR2 FYNNEI. The CDR3 DNA reads as TGTGCTAGCAGTATTGGACGGGGGTACGAGCAGTACTTC. It specifies CASSIGRGYEQYF.

This clonotype was seen repeatedly, ten times or more. The J gene is TRBJ1-5, the V gene TRBV28; D is unclear. CDR1 and CDR2 (germline): MDHEN, SYDVKM. V dropped 5 bases and J dropped 4 bases, with 6 bases sitting between them. The CDR3 is 12 amino acids. CDR3 residues: CASSLGNQPQHF. In DNA form, the CDR3 reads TGTGCCAGCAGTCTGGGTAATCAGCCCCAGCATTTT.

This clonotype was recorded at least ten times. A much larger clone differs by one base, so this may be a read error. The chain links TRBV7-6 to TRBJ2-3; D is uncertain. CDR1 is SGHVS and CDR2 is FNYEAQ in the germline V gene. The CDR3 spans 13 residues. Trimming stripped 2 bases from V and 10 bases from J, with 13 bases between. The CDR3 sequence is CASSLIREDAQYF. The CDR3 DNA sequence: TGTGCCAGCAGCTTAATACGCGAGGATGCGCAGTATTTT.

The chain carries TRBV9 and TRBJ1-2; D is unclear. Germline V gene lookup returns CDR1 SGDLS and CDR2 YYNGEE. The CDR3 loop spans 15 amino acids. Trimming shortened V by 0 bases and J by 0 bases, and 9 bases separated the two germline ends. CDR3 in amino acids: CASSVAWGSNYGYTF. DNA for the CDR3: TGTGCCAGCAGCGTAGCCTGGGGATCTAACTATGGCTACACCTTC.

About this clonotype: This may be a read error: a much more frequent sequence differs by one nucleotide. V and J are TRBV7-9 and TRBJ2-7; 8 bases agree with TRBD2. Trimming at V came to 2 bases and at J to 6 bases, leaving 6 bases not matched to a gene. CDR3 length equals 14 residues. CDR1 is SEHNR, CDR2 FQNEAQ, per germline (reference sequence). The DNA for the CDR3 is TGTGCCAGCAGCTTACCGGTTAGCGGGGCCGAGCAGTACTTC. Its translation is CASSLPVSGAEQYF.

This clonotype was found many times. The chain carries TRBV5-1 and TRBJ2-1; 7 positions agree with TRBD2. The V segment lost 7 bases and the J segment 4 bases; nucleotides outside the gene matches: 8. The germline CDR1 and CDR2 sequences are SGHRS and YFSETQ. The CDR3 runs 14 residues. CDR3 residues: CASGRDGPYNEQFF. Here the CDR3 DNA reads TGCGCCAGCGGGAGGGACGGGCCTTACAATGAGCAGTTCTTC.

The chain combines TRBV20-1 with TRBJ2-7; 12 nucleotides align to TRBD2. The CDR3 has 16 amino acids. The germline V gene encodes CDR1 DFQATT and CDR2 SNEGSKA (reference sequence). The ends lost 5 bases at V and 3 bases at J; junction bases unmatched: 11. CDR3 amino acids: CSAPPRTSGVDYEQYF. As DNA, the CDR3 is TGCAGTGCTCCACCACGGACTAGCGGGGTCGACTACGAGCAGTACTTC.

The chain combines TRBV12-3 or TRBV12-4 with TRBJ2-1; D not resolved. CDR3 length: 12 residues. With 3 bases removed from V and 5 bases from J, the gap between germline ends came to 5 bases. CDR3 coding DNA: TGTGCCAGCAGTTTGACCGACAATGAGCAGTTCTTC. Translation gives CASSLTDNEQFF.

As to this clonotype: An end of the junction does not agree with germline; a read error may underlie this. The chain carries TRBV7-6 and TRBJ2-5; D is uncertain. The CDR3 extends over 13 amino acids. Germline CDR1 reads SGHVS; CDR2 reads FNYEAQ. The DNA of the CDR3 is TGTGCCAGCAGCTTATCCTCCCAAGAGACCCAGTATTTC. Translating gives CASSLSSQETQYF.

This clonotype was picked up many times. V gene TRBV15 combines with J gene TRBJ2-7; D possibly corresponds to TRBD1 (6 bases). Germline-derived CDR1 and CDR2 are LNHNV and YYDKDF (reference sequence). The CDR3 runs to 14 residues. V gave up 4 bases and J gave up 3 bases, with 13 bases separating them. CDR3 amino acids: CATSTRDKYYEQYF. The CDR3 DNA sequence: TGTGCCACCAGCACCCGGGACAAATACTACGAGCAGTACTTC.

At least ten counts were recorded for this clonotype. V gene TRBV3-1 combines with J gene TRBJ2-1; TRBD2 matches 7 bases. The CDR3 consists of 15 residues. The germline gives CDR1 LGHDT, CDR2 YNNKEL (reference sequence). Trimming cost V 4 bases and J 5 bases; bases outside gene matches: 8. CDR3 sequence (DNA): TGTGCCAGCAGCCCCAGCTGGGGGGGTCACAATGAGCAGTTCTTC. It codes for CASSPSWGGHNEQFF.

The V call is TRBV20-1, the J call TRBJ2-7; D gene uncertain. The germline gives CDR1 DFQATT, CDR2 SNEGSKA (reference sequence). V lost 6 bases to trimming and J lost 2 bases, with 17 bases between them. The CDR3 loop spans 14 amino acids. The DNA of the CDR3 is TGCAGTGCCCTTCGGGCAGGCCCTACCTACGAGCAGTACTTC. It specifies CSALRAGPTYEQYF.

V is TRBV20-1 and J is TRBJ2-7; 9 bases fit TRBD2. V lost 1 base to trimming and J lost 4 bases; unmatched junction nucleotides: 2. Germline CDR1 reads DFQATT; CDR2 reads SNEGSKA (reference sequence). The CDR3 has 13 residues. CDR3 residues: CSARGGRDYEQYF. CDR3 nucleotides: TGCAGTGCTAGAGGCGGGAGGGATTACGAGCAGTACTTC.

This sequence joins TRBV20-1 and TRBJ1-6; 8 bases fit TRBD1. J was trimmed by 4 bases and V by 6 bases; bases with no gene match: 11. The CDR3 runs 16 residues. Looked up from germline, CDR1 is DFQATT and CDR2 is SNEGSKA (reference sequence). The CDR3 loop is CSASSPGGPYNSPLHF. The DNA for the CDR3 is TGCAGTGCCAGCTCACCAGGGGGCCCATATAATTCACCCCTCCACTTT.

V usage is TRBV7-6 and J usage is TRBJ2-7, with 9 bases identical to TRBD1. V trimming: 5 bases; J trimming: 0 bases; junction bases outside the gene matches: 5. Germline V gene sequence: CDR1 SGHVS, CDR2 FNYEAQ. CDR3 length equals 15 residues. DNA for the CDR3: TGTGCCAGCAGCACGGACAGGGGAGGCTCCTACGAGCAGTACTTC. Translating gives CASSTDRGGSYEQYF.

This clonotype has ten or more counts. V gene TRBV7-2 combines with J gene TRBJ2-3; D is possibly TRBD1 (5 bases). The CDR3 is 14 residues long. V was pared by 1 base and J by 4 bases, with 9 bases between. Germline CDR1 is SGHTA and CDR2 is FQGNSA. The CDR3 is CASSLDQGADTQYF. CDR3 sequence (DNA): TGTGCCAGCAGCTTAGACCAGGGTGCAGATACGCAGTATTTT.

This clonotype was detected ten times or more. The chain has TRBV20-1 and TRBJ1-5; 7 positions agree with TRBD1. CDR1 and CDR2 from the germline V gene are DFQATT and SNEGSKA (reference sequence). The CDR3 contains 14 residues. Trimming took 3 bases from V and 6 from J; bases not matched to a gene: 8. CDR3 loop: CSARRSGGSQPQHF. The CDR3, as DNA: TGCAGTGCTAGGAGATCAGGGGGGAGTCAGCCCCAGCATTTT.

The chain employs TRBV6-5 and TRBJ1-2, with 11 bases matching TRBD1. V lost 4 bases, J lost 4 bases, and 2 bases stayed unmatched. Germline V gene sequence: CDR1 MNHEY, CDR2 SVGAGI. The CDR3 length is 14 residues. CDR3 nucleotide sequence: TGTGCCAGCAGTTTCGGGACAGGGGGCTATGGCTACACCTTC. Translating gives CASSFGTGGYGYTF.

By share, this clonotype counts as medium-sized. This chain uses TRBV7-9 with TRBJ1-4, with 8 bases that match TRBD1. Unmatched junction bases numbered 2, after V lost 1 base and J lost 4 bases. The CDR3 loop spans 15 amino acids. Germline-derived CDR1 and CDR2 are SEHNR and FQNEAQ (reference sequence). The CDR3 coding sequence is TGTGCCAGCAGCTTAGGTGACAGGGGTAATGAAAAACTGTTTTTT. It codes for CASSLGDRGNEKLFF.

Ten or more counts support this clonotype. The rearrangement joins TRBV20-1 to TRBJ2-2, with 7 bases lining up with TRBD2. The trim removed 5 bases at V and 1 base at J, leaving 4 bases unmatched. The CDR3 is made up of 14 amino acids. Germline V gene sequence: CDR1 DFQATT, CDR2 SNEGSKA (reference sequence). The DNA for the CDR3 is TGCAGTGCTGGGGACTATATGAACACCGGGGAGCTGTTTTTT. Amino acids: CSAGDYMNTGELFF.

This clonotype is medium-sized in the sample. V gene TRBV20-1 combines with J gene TRBJ2-7, with 11 bases that match TRBD1. From germline, CDR1 is DFQATT and CDR2 SNEGSKA (reference sequence). The CDR3 loop spans 14 amino acids. V lost 3 bases, J lost 3 bases, and 4 bases stayed unmatched. CDR3 nucleotides: TGCAGTGCTAGCGGACAGGGGGCTGACTACGAGCAGTACTTC. It encodes CSASGQGADYEQYF.

In its sample, this clonotype was seen a few times. This clone may be a read error of a much larger clone one base away. CDR3 DNA sequence: TGTGCCAGCTCACTTACGAGCTCCTATAATTCACCCCTCCCCTTT. This sequence encodes CASSLTSSYNSPLPF. The gene calls are TRBV18 and TRBJ1-6; the D is unclear. This CDR3 is built from 15 residues. Germline-derived CDR1 and CDR2 are KGHSH and LQKENI.

This chain uses TRBV24-1 with TRBJ2-7, with D perhaps matching TRBD1 or TRBD2 (5 bases each). Trimming removed 12 bases from V and 4 bases from J, with 18 bases in between. CDR1 and CDR2 (germline): KGHDR, SFDVKD. This CDR3 is 13 amino acids long. The CDR3 here is CAGHYRDGYEQYF. The CDR3, as DNA: TGTGCCGGCCACTACCGGGACGGGTACGAGCAGTACTTC.

This clonotype was seen ten or more times. CDR3 sequence: CASSSTGTGVHEQYF. CDR3 coding DNA: TGTGCCAGCAGTTCTACCGGGACAGGGGTCCACGAGCAGTACTTC. V is TRBV28 and J is TRBJ2-7; 10 bases agree with TRBD1. The germline CDR1 and CDR2 sequences are MDHEN and SYDVKM. CDR3 length: 15 amino acids. The junction had 8 bases not matched to a gene; V was cut back by 4 bases and J by 5 bases.

This clonotype counts as medium-sized. This sequence joins TRBV7-6 and TRBJ2-7, with 7 bases lining up with TRBD2. Germline CDR1 and CDR2: SGHVS and FNYEAQ. The CDR3 is 14 amino acids. After removal of 4 bases from V and 0 bases from J, the junction contained 3 bases not matched to a gene. CDR3 nucleotides: TGTGCCAGCAGCTCCCCGGGGGGCTCCTACGAGCAGTACTTC. It encodes CASSSPGGSYEQYF.

This clonotype appeared many times. The chain has TRBV7-3 and TRBJ2-3; TRBD2 aligns across 7 bases. With 4 bases clipped from V and 6 bases from J, the junction kept 19 bases outside the gene matches. The germline CDR1 and CDR2 sequences are SGHTA and FQGTGA. The CDR3 is 18 residues long. DNA of the CDR3: TGTGCCAGCAGCTCCACCCGTACAGCTAGCGGTCCCGAGGATACGCAGTATTTT. Its translation is CASSSTRTASGPEDTQYF.

This clonotype was detected many times. The chain recombines TRBV6-2 or TRBV6-3 with TRBJ2-6; D remains unclear. Germline V lookup: CDR1 MNHEY, CDR2 SVGEGT. The CDR3 covers 15 residues. Trimming took 4 bases from V and 1 from J, leaving 8 bases between them. The CDR3 protein is CASSSDGSGANVLTF. CDR3 in DNA: TGTGCCAGCAGTTCGGACGGGTCTGGGGCCAACGTCCTGACTTTC.